The T cell receptor beta chain described here comes from a study of breast tumors, draining lymph nodes, adjacent tissues. General study points: Tumor T cell lymph node origin was a supported hypothesis, not proven. Tumor repertoires ranked between lymph nodes and nontumor tissue in diversity, with V and J gene preferences. Findings are consistent with lymph node origin and intratumoral expansion of most tumor T cells.

TCRdb reanalysed the multiplex PCR reads using MiXCR and keeps one entry per CDR3 protein. The data show about 180,000 distinct CDR3 sequences, 30% to 35% seen once. The CDR3 has 14 residues. The V end was cut by 4 bases, the J end by 4 bases, with 16 bases between. The germline V gene has CDR1 SQVTM and CDR2 ANQGSEA. The lymph nodes were axillary draining lymph nodes from breast cancer patients. In this sample, this clonotype turned up many times. Its antigen remains unknown. This clonotype originated in a female donor with breast cancer. Some clones in this sample may be carry-over from other donors' samples. Sequenced sample: axillary lymph node tissue. The V gene is TRBV29-1, the J gene TRBJ2-5; possibly TRBD1 or TRBD2 for D (5 bases each). The CDR3 nucleotides are TGCAGCGTTGGTAAAGGGGACCGGGCAGAGACCCAGTACTTC. This sequence encodes CSVGKGDRAETQYF.